What follows are 9 T cell receptor beta chains derived from one specimen sequenced in a study of vaccination effects on CD4 cells after COVID-19. Before any sequencing was done, the ViraFEST assay used viral peptide pools to expand antigen-specific CD4+ T cells. The culture ran for 9 to 11 days, and then CD4+ T cells were isolated. Two-dose BNT162b2 or mRNA-1273 vaccination was given to participants. These receptors have no identified antigens. This table comes from immunoSEQ multiplex PCR, and its TCRdb copy is limited to in-frame clones, with some not included. This table holds 25,000 to 30,000 clones, around 70% found once. This material consisted of CD4+ T cells from PBMCs cultured with HCoV-NL63 spike peptides, taken after COVID-19 vaccination. All receptors derive from a human donor who received a COVID-19 vaccine.

This clone was counted only a few times. V is TRBV6-5 and J is TRBJ1-1; 9 nucleotides align to TRBD1. V gave up 6 bases and J gave up 7 bases; unmatched junction bases: 6. This CDR3 region has 13 residues. From germline, CDR1 is MNHEY and CDR2 SVGAGI. CDR3 nucleotides: TGTGCCAGCAGGTTTACAGGGGGCGGTGAAGCTTTCTTT. Translated, it gives CASRFTGGGEAFF.

Concerning this clone: Other nucleotide sequences from this sample produce the same CDR3. The V call is TRBV10-2, the J call TRBJ2-1; 7 nucleotides line up with TRBD2. Germline V gives CDR1 WSHSY, CDR2 SAAADI. This CDR3 contains 15 residues. V gave up 8 bases and J gave up 0 bases; unmatched junction bases: 7. CDR3 DNA: TGCGCCAGCGGGGTATCTAGCGGCTCCTACAATGAGCAGTTCTTC. This translates into CASGVSSGSYNEQFF.

This chain links TRBV9 with TRBJ1-1; D might be TRBD1 (5 bases). The CDR3 totals 15 residues. Trimming cost V 0 bases and J 1 base, with 10 bases left between them. Germline V gene data show CDR1 as SGDLS and CDR2 as YYNGEE. CDR3 sequence reads: CASSVDTGANTEAFF. The CDR3 coding sequence is TGTGCCAGCAGCGTAGATACAGGAGCGAACACTGAAGCTTTCTTT.

CDR3 amino acids: CASRGTVTGELFF. The CDR3 DNA is TGTGCCAGCAGGGGGACAGTCACCGGGGAGCTGTTTTTT. The gene calls are TRBV6-5 and TRBJ2-2; 7 bases fit TRBD1. Germline CDR1 reads MNHEY; CDR2 reads SVGAGI. With V trimmed by 6 bases and J by 4 bases, 2 bases remained unmatched. The CDR3 is made up of 13 amino acids.

This clone was counted a single time. The CDR3 sequence is CASSDNEGGEQFF. The CDR3 DNA sequence: TGCGCCAGCAGTGATAATGAGGGAGGGGAGCAGTTCTTC. The chain is built from TRBV10-2 and TRBJ2-1; 7 bases match TRBD2. V gave up 3 bases and J gave up 10 bases; unmatched junction bases: 6. Germline loops: CDR1 WSHSY, CDR2 SAAADI. The CDR3 extends over 13 amino acids.

V usage is TRBV11-2 and J usage is TRBJ1-1; D is ambiguous. Per the germline V gene, CDR1 is SGHAT and CDR2 is FQNNGV. The germline V and J ends were trimmed by 1 base and 4 bases, with 7 bases remaining between them. The CDR3 sequence is 13 residues long. The CDR3 loop reads CASSLGQSTEAFF. CDR3 sequence (DNA): TGTGCCAGCAGCTTAGGGCAAAGCACTGAAGCTTTCTTT.

This clone was counted between two and nine times. The rearrangement links TRBV5-1 to TRBJ2-2, with 9 bases aligning to TRBD1. V was pared by 5 bases and J by 5 bases, with 13 bases of the junction left unmatched. Germline V CDR1 and CDR2: SGHRS, YFSETQ. This CDR3 is 17 amino acids long. The CDR3 loop reads CASSHGTGKITTGELFF. In DNA, the CDR3 is TGCGCCAGCAGTCATGGGACAGGGAAGATAACAACCGGGGAGCTGTTTTTT.

This rearrangement joins TRBV3-1 (or the pseudogene TRBV3-2) to TRBJ1-1; maybe TRBD1 (6 bases). Germline lookup yields CDR1 LGHDT and CDR2 YNNKEL (reference sequence). V was cut by 4 bases and J by 4 bases, with 13 bases left in between. The CDR3 consists of 14 residues. CDR3 loop: CASSPLGGATEAFF. The CDR3 nucleotides are TGTGCCAGCAGCCCGCTGGGGGGGGCCACTGAAGCTTTCTTT.

The chain has TRBV9 and TRBJ1-1; D is perhaps TRBD1 (6 bases). CDR1 and CDR2 (germline): SGDLS, YYNGEE. V dropped 5 bases and J dropped 8 bases, with 16 bases sitting between them. CDR3 length: 13 amino acids. CDR3 nucleotide sequence: TGTGCCAGCAGTACCCCGGGGGGCGCCGAAGCTTTCTTT. It yields the protein CASSTPGGAEAFF.